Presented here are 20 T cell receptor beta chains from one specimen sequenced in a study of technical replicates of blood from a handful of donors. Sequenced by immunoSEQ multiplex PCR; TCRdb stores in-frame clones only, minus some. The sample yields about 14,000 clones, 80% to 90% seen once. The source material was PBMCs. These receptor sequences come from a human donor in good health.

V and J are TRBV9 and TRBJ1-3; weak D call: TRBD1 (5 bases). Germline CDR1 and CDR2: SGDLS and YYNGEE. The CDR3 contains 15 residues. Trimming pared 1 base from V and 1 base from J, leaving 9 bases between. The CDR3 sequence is CASSVMGRSGNTIYF. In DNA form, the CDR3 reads TGTGCCAGCAGCGTAATGGGGCGATCTGGAAACACCATATATTTT.

The CDR3 DNA is TGTGCCAGCAGCGTAGTGGTCAGGGGGCGAGGGGAGACCCAGTACTTC. Protein: CASSVVVRGRGETQYF. The chain joins TRBV9 to TRBJ2-5; 8 nucleotides match TRBD1. The CDR3 consists of 16 residues. Trimming at V came to 0 bases and at J to 5 bases, leaving 9 bases not matched to a gene. Germline-derived CDR1 and CDR2 are SGDLS and YYNGEE.

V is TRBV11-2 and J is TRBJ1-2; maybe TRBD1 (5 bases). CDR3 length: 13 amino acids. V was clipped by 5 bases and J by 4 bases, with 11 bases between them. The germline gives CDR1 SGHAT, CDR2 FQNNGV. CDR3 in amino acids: CASSPDGGYGYTF. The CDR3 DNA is TGTGCCAGCAGCCCGGACGGGGGCTATGGCTACACCTTC.

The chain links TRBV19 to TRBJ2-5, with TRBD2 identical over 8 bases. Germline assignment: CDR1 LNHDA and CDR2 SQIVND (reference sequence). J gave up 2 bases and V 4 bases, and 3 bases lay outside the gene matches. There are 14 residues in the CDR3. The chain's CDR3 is CASSKGTSQETQYF. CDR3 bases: TGTGCCAGTAGTAAGGGGACTAGTCAAGAGACCCAGTACTTC.

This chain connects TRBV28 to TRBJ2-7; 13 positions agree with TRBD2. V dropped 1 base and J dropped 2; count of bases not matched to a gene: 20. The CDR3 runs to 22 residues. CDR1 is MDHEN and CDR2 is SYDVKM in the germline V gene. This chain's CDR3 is CASSLLSPWTSGSRVLTYEQYF. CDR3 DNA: TGTGCCAGCAGTTTATTATCCCCATGGACTAGCGGGAGCCGTGTTCTAACCTACGAGCAGTACTTC.

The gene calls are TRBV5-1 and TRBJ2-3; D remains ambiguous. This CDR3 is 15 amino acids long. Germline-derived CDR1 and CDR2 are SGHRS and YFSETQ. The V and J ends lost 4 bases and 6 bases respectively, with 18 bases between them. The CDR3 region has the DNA TGCGCCAGCAGCCGCGAAGGCAGGTCCGTGGATACGCAGTATTTT. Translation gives CASSREGRSVDTQYF.

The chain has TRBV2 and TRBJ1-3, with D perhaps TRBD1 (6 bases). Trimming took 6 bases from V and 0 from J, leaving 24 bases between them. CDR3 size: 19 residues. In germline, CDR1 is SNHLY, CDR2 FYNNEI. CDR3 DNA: TGTGCCAGCAGCGTCCCCACAGGGTCTACGATGTTCTCTGGAAACACCATATATTTT. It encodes CASSVPTGSTMFSGNTIYF.

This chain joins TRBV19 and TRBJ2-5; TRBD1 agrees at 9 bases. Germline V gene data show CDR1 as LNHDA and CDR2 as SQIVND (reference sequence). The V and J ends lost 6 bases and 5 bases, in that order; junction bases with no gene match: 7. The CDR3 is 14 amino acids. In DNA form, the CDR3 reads TGTGCCAGTAGAGACAGGGGGTCTAGGGAGACCCAGTACTTC. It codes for CASRDRGSRETQYF.

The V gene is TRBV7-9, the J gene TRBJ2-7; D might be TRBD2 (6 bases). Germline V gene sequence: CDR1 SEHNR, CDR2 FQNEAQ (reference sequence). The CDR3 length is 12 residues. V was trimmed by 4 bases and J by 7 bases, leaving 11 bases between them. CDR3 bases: TGTGCCAGCAGCTCCCCTGCGGGGGAGCAGTACTTC. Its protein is CASSSPAGEQYF.

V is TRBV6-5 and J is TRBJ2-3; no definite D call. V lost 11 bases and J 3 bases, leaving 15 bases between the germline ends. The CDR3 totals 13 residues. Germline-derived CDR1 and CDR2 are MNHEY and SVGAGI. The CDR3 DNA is TGTGCCTCCGTTGAGGTTGGAACAGATACGCAGTATTTT. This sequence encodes CASVEVGTDTQYF.

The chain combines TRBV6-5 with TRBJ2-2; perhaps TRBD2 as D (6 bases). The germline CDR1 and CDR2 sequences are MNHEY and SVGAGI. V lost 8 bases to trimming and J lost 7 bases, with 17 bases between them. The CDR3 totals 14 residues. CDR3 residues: CASRKPLGGGELFF. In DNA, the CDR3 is TGTGCCAGCCGAAAGCCCCTCGGGGGCGGGGAGCTGTTTTTT.

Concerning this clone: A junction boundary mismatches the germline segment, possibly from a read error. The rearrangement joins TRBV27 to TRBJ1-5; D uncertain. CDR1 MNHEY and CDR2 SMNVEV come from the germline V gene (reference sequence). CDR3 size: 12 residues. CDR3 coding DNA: TGTGCCAGCAGTCCCCACAATCGGCCCCAGCATTTT. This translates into CASSPHNRPQHF.

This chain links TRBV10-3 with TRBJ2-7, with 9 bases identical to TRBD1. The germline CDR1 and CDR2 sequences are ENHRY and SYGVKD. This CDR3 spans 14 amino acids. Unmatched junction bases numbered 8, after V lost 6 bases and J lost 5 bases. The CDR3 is CAISTGGARNEQYF. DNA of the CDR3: TGTGCCATCAGCACAGGGGGCGCTCGGAACGAGCAGTACTTC.

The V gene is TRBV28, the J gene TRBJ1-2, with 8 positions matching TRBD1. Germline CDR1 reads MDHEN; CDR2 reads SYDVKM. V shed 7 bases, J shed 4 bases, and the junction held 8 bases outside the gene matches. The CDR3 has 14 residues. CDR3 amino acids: CASILTGGVYGYTF. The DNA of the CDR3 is TGTGCCAGCATTCTCACAGGGGGTGTCTATGGCTACACCTTC.

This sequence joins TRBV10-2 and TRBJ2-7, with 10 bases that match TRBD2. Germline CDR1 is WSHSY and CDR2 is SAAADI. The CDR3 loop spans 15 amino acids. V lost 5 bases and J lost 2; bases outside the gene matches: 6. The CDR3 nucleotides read TGCGCCAGCAGTATACTACTAGCGGGACCCTACGAGCAGTACTTC. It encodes CASSILLAGPYEQYF.

The CDR3 reads CASTDRGVRAFF. The DNA for the CDR3 is TGTGCCAGTACCGACAGGGGGGTTCGGGCTTTCTTT. The gene calls are TRBV19 and TRBJ1-1, with 9 nucleotides matching TRBD1. V shed 7 bases, J shed 11 bases, and the junction held 8 bases outside the gene matches. Germline V lookup: CDR1 LNHDA, CDR2 SQIVND (reference sequence). This CDR3 is built from 12 residues.

The CDR3 nucleotides read TGTGCCAGCAGCGTAGACCCGAGGGGGCAGGGAGAGACCCAGTACTTC. This encodes CASSVDPRGQGETQYF. V gene TRBV9 combines with J gene TRBJ2-5, with 7 bases that match TRBD1. The CDR3 spans 16 residues. CDR1 is SGDLS and CDR2 is YYNGEE in the germline V gene. V gave up 0 bases and J gave up 4 bases; unmatched junction bases: 9.

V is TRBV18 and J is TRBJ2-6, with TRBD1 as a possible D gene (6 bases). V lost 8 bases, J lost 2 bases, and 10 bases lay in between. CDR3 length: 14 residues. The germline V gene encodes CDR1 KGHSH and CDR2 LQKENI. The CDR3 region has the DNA TGTGCCAGCCCGAGGGGGACTGGGGCCAACGTCCTGACTTTC. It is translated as CASPRGTGANVLTF. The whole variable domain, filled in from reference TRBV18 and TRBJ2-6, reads NAGVMQNPRHLVRRRGQEARLRCSPMKGHSHVYWYRQLPEEGLKFMVYLQKENIIDESGMPKERFSAEFPKEGPSILRIQQVVRGDSAAYFCASPRGTGANVLTFGAGSRLTVL.

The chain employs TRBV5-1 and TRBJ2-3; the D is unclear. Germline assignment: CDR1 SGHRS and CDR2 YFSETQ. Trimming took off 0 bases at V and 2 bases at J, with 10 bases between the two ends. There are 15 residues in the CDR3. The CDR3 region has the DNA TGCGCCAGCAGCTTGGTGCTTGGGCTCACAGATACGCAGTATTTT. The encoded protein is CASSLVLGLTDTQYF.

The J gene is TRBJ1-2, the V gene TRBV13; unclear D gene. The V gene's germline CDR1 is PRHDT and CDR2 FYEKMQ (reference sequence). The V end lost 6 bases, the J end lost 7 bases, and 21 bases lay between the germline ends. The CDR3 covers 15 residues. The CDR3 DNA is TGTGCCAGCAGATCGGAGGCAGCCGGAGGTGCTGGCTACACCTTC. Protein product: CASRSEAAGGAGYTF.